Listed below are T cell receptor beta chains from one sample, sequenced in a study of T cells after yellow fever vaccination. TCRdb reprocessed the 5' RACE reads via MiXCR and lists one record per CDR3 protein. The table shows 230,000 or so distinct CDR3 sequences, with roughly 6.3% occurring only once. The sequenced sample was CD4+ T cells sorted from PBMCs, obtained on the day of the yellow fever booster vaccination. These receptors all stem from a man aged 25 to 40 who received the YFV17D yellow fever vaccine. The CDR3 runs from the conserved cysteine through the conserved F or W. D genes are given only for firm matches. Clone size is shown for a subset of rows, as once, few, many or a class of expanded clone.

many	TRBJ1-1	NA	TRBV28	TGTGCCACCAGAAGGGGACGGAACACTGAAGCTTTCTTT	CATRRGRNTEAFF
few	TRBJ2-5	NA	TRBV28	TGTGCCAGCAAAGGGGCGACAGTAGAGACCCAGTACTTC	CASKGATVETQYF
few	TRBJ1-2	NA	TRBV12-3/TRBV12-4	TGTGCCAGCAGTCCTCTCTTAGGCTACACCTTC	CASSPLLGYTF
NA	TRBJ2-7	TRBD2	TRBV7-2	TGTGCCAGCAGGCTTAGCGGGAGGGACGAGCAGTACTTC	CASRLSGRDEQYF
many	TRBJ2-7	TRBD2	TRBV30	TGTGCCTGGAGTGTTGGGACTAGCGGCTTGACCCCCTACGAGCAGTACTTC	CAWSVGTSGLTPYEQYF
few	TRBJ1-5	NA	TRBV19	TGTGCCAGTAGTATGAGCAGGATCGGGGATCGGCCCCAGCATTTT	CASSMSRIGDRPQHF
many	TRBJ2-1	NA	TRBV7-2	TGTGCCAGCAGCTGGCGGCATTCAAATGAGCAGTTCTTC	CASSWRHSNEQFF
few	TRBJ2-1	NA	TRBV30	TGTGCCTGGGGGCGAGATGAGCAGTTCTTC	CAWGRDEQFF
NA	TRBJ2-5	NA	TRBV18	TGTGCCAGCTCACCACCGGGTGGCTTGAGAGAGACCCAGTACTTC	CASSPPGGLRETQYF
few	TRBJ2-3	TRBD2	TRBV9	TGTGCCAGCAGTTTCTGGACTAGCGGGACGACAGATACGCAGTATTTT	CASSFWTSGTTDTQYF
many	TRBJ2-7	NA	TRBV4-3	TGCGCCAGCAGCCAAGATACGACGGGGGCGGAGCAGTACTTC	CASSQDTTGAEQYF
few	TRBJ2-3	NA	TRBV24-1	TGTGCCACCAGTGACCCGACTCGACCGTTTGTCCAGTATTTT	CATSDPTRPFVQYF
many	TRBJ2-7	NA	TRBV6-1	TGTGCCAGCAGTGAATCTAGCCTTAGCGGATACGAGCAGTACTTC	CASSESSLSGYEQYF
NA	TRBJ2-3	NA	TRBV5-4	TGTGCCAGCAGGACCGGGACCAAGAGCACAGATACGCAGTATTTT	CASRTGTKSTDTQYF
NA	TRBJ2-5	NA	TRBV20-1	TGCAGTGCTAGAGCTTTTTCCCGGGACCGGGGGGAGACCCAGTACTTC	CSARAFSRDRGETQYF
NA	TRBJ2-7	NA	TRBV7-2	TGTGCCAGCAGCTTAGCGCGGAGCTCCTACGAGCAGTACTTC	CASSLARSSYEQYF
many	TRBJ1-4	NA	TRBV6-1	TGTGCCAGCAGGGGAGTGCAGAGAAATGAAAAACTGTTTTTT	CASRGVQRNEKLFF
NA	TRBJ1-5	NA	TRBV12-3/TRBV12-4	TGTGCCAGCAGTCGGACCCAAGATCAGCCCCAGCATTTT	CASSRTQDQPQHF
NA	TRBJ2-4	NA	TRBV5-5	TGTGCCAGCAGCTTTCAGGGGCAAAACATTCAGTACTTC	CASSFQGQNIQYF
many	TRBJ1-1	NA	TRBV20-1	TGCAGTGCTAGGGTGACCCAGAGGGGCACTGAAGCTTTCTTT	CSARVTQRGTEAFF